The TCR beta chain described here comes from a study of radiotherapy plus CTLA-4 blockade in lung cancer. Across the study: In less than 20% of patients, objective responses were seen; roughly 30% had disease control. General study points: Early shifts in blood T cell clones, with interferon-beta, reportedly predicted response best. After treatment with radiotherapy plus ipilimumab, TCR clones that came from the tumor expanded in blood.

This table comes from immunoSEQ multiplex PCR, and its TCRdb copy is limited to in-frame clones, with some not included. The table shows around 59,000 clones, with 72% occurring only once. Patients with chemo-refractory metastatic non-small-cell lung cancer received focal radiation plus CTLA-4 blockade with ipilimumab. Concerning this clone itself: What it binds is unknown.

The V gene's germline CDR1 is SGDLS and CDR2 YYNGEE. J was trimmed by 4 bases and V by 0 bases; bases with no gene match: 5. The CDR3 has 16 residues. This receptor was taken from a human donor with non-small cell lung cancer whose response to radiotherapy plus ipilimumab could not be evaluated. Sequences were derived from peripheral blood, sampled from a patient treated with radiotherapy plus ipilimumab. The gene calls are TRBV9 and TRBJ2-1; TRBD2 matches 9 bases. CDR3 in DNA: TGTGCCAGCAGCGTAGTACCTAGCGGGACTTACAATGAGCAGTTCTTC. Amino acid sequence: CASSVVPSGTYNEQFF.